One and the same sample provided the 7 T cell receptor beta chains below, sequenced in a study of shared clonotypes between healthy human individuals. The data were produced by immunoSEQ multiplex PCR, yet TCRdb's version contains in-frame clones alone and is incomplete. The sample contains approximately 740,000 clones, about 91% of which appear only once. CD45RO-negative, CCR7-positively selected cells formed the naive CD8 fraction, excluding terminally differentiated effector memory CD45RA+ cells. The specimen was naive CD8+ T cells sorted from blood. The receptors here all came from a man aged 25-40 years in good health.

The chain employs TRBV5-1 and TRBJ2-1; D is ambiguous. This CDR3 spans 13 amino acids. The V gene's germline CDR1 is SGHRS and CDR2 YFSETQ. Between the trimmed V and J ends, which lost 0 bases and 4 bases, there was a span of 5 bases. As DNA, the CDR3 is TGCGCCAGCAGCTTGGGTCTATACAATGAGCAGTTCTTC. Its translation: CASSLGLYNEQFF. Looking up the rest from reference TRBV5-1 and TRBJ2-1 gives the full variable domain: KAGVTQTPRYLIKTRGQQVTLSCSPISGHRSVSWYQQTPGQGLQFLFEYFSETQRNKGNFPGRFSGRQFSNSRSEMNVSTLELGDSALYLCASSLGLYNEQFFGPGTRLTVL.

CDR3 amino acids: CASSRTGEDQPQHF. The CDR3 coding sequence is TGCGCCAGCAGCAGGACAGGGGAAGACCAGCCCCAGCATTTT. This rearrangement joins TRBV4-1 to TRBJ1-5, with 9 bases fitting TRBD1. The length of the CDR3 is 14 residues. Germline V lookup: CDR1 MGHRA, CDR2 YSYEKL. With V trimmed by 5 bases and J by 7 bases, 6 bases remained unmatched.

This rearrangement joins TRBV29-1 to TRBJ2-4, with D perhaps TRBD1 (6 bases). This CDR3 has 14 residues. The V and J ends lost 3 bases and 2 bases respectively, with 11 bases between them. Germline V gene lookup returns CDR1 SQVTM and CDR2 ANQGSEA. The CDR3 protein is CSVEGATTKNIQYF. The CDR3 DNA is TGCAGCGTTGAGGGGGCAACAACCAAAAACATTCAGTACTTC.

The chain has TRBV29-1 and TRBJ2-2; 7 nucleotides line up with TRBD2. Germline values: CDR1 SQVTM, CDR2 ANQGSEA. Germline trimming cut 5 bases from V and 6 bases from J; bases unmatched to any gene: 6. CDR3 size: 13 residues. The CDR3 DNA sequence: TGCAGCGTTACTGCGGGAGCGGCCGGGGAGCTGTTTTTT. Its translation: CSVTAGAAGELFF.

The chain joins TRBV5-1 to TRBJ2-7; D is unresolved. The CDR3 spans 14 residues. CDR1 and CDR2 from the germline V gene are SGHRS and YFSETQ. Deletions cut 0 bases from V and 1 base from J, with 8 bases between. This CDR3 is CASSLASFSYEQYF. The CDR3 DNA reads TGCGCCAGCAGCTTGGCCTCATTTTCCTACGAGCAGTACTTC. The full variable domain, completed using reference TRBV5-1 and TRBJ2-7, is KAGVTQTPRYLIKTRGQQVTLSCSPISGHRSVSWYQQTPGQGLQFLFEYFSETQRNKGNFPGRFSGRQFSNSRSEMNVSTLELGDSALYLCASSLASFSYEQYFGPGTRLTVT.

The chain has TRBV14 and TRBJ1-1; D is unclear. The V end was cut by 4 bases, the J end by 1 base, with 13 bases between. The CDR3 extends over 15 amino acids. Germline V gene data show CDR1 as SGHDN and CDR2 as FVKESK. The CDR3 spells CASSPYGIPNTEAFF. Written as DNA, the CDR3 is TGTGCCAGCAGCCCGTACGGGATTCCGAACACTGAAGCTTTCTTT.

This chain uses TRBV6-1 with TRBJ2-2; D unclear. This CDR3 contains 10 residues. V was cut by 4 bases and J by 9 bases, with 3 bases left in between. Looked up from germline, CDR1 is MNHNS and CDR2 is SASEGT. CDR3 sequence (DNA): TGTGCCAGCAGTGGCCGGGAGCTGTTTTTT. Its translation is CASSGRELFF.